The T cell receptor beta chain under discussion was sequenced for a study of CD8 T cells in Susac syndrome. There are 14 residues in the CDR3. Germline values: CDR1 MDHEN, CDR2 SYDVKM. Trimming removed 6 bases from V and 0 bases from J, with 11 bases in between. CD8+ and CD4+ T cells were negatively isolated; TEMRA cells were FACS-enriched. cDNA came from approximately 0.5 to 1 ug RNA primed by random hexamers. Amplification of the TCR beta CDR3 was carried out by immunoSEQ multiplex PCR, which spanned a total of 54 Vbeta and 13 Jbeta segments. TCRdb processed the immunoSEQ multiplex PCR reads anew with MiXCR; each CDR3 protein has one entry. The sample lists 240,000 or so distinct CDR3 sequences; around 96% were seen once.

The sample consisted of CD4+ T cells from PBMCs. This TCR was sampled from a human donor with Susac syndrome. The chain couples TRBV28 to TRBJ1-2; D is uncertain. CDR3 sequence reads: CASSLSGANYGYTF. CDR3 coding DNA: TGTGCCAGCAGCCTCAGCGGTGCTAACTATGGCTACACCTTC.